Sequencing of this T cell receptor beta chain was carried out in a study of T-cell reconstitution after alpha-beta-depleted transplantation in children. The TCRbeta library incorporated unique molecular identifiers. MiXCR, run by TCRdb on the PCR reads, gives a single entry per CDR3 protein. The sample consists of a few hundred thousand distinct CDR3 sequences, 43% of them appearing once. Overall study results and limits: From newly produced T cells came most of the T-cell counts and diversity one year after transplant. Some patients' high day-60 TCRbeta diversity was traced to surviving recipient T cells and thymic progenitors.

This clonotype was counted between two and nine times. Its antigen remains unidentified. The sequences come from PBMCs, collected before TCRalphabeta/CD19-depleted stem cell transplant. The receptor comes from a girl aged 2 to 9 with aplastic anemia, due to receive a stem cell transplant.

The CDR3 reads CASSQSPDSPIYQPIYF. CDR3 DNA: TGCGCCAGCAGCCAGTCCCCGGACAGCCCGATCTATCAACCCATATATTTT. The chain couples TRBV4-1 to TRBJ1-3, with D perhaps matching TRBD1 (6 bases). V was trimmed by 3 bases and J by 11 bases, leaving 26 bases between them. CDR1 is MGHRA and CDR2 is YSYEKL in the germline V gene. This CDR3 has 17 residues.